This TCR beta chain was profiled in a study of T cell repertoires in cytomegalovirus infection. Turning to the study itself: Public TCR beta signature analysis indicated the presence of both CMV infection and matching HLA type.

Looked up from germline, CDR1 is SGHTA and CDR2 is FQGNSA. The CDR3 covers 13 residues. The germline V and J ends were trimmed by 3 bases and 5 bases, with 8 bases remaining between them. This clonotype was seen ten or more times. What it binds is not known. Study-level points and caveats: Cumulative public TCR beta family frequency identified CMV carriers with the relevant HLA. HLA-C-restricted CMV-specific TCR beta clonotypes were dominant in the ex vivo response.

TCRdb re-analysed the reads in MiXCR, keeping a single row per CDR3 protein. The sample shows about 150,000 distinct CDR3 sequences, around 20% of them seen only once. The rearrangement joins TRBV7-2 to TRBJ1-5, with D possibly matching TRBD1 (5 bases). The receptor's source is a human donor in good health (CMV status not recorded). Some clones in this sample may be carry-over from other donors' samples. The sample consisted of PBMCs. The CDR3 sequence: CASSLQGDQPQHF. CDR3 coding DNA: TGTGCCAGCAGCTTGCAGGGAGATCAGCCCCAGCATTTT.